One sample yielded the 6 T cell receptor beta chains listed below, sequenced in a study of T-cell reconstitution after alpha-beta-depleted transplantation in children. For these receptors, no antigen is known. Preparation of the TCRbeta library used unique molecular identifiers. Each CDR3 protein gets one entry after TCRdb re-called the PCR reads with MiXCR. The sample holds 25,000 to 35,000 distinct CDR3 sequences, about 6.7% seen once. Findings and caveats of the study: Alpha-beta T cells about two months after transplant reportedly derived from several hundred expanded graft clones.

This sample comprised peripheral blood, obtained 60 days after TCRalphabeta/CD19-depleted stem cell transplant. All receptors derive from a child younger than two who had a stem cell transplant for acute myeloid leukemia, so the T cells may come from the graft donor.

This clonotype was seen many times. This chain connects TRBV27 to TRBJ2-2; D is tentatively TRBD1 or TRBD2 (5 bases each). This CDR3 contains 11 residues. Germline lookup yields CDR1 MNHEY and CDR2 SMNVEV (reference sequence). Trimming removed 9 bases from V and 7 bases from J, with 9 bases in between. The CDR3 region is CASSRGGELFF. CDR3 bases: TGTGCCAGTTCGAGGGGCGGGGAGCTGTTTTTT.

This clonotype was counted at least ten times. The chain employs TRBV12-3 or TRBV12-4 and TRBJ2-3; a possible D gene is TRBD2 (5 bases). The CDR3 has 15 amino acids. Trimming stripped 4 bases from V and 1 base from J, with 12 bases between. CDR3 bases: TGTGCCAGCAGTTCCTCCGTGGGAGGCACAGATACGCAGTATTTT. Translated, it gives CASSSSVGGTDTQYF.

This clonotype was recorded at least ten times. The gene calls are TRBV7-9 and TRBJ1-1, with D maybe TRBD1 (6 bases). Germline V gene lookup returns CDR1 SEHNR and CDR2 FQNEAQ (reference sequence). This CDR3 has 12 amino acids. V lost 6 bases to trimming and J lost 13 bases, with 18 bases between them. DNA of the CDR3: TGTGCCAGCAGACAGCGACAGGCCGGAATTTTCTTT. Translated, it gives CASRQRQAGIFF.

Ten or more counts support this clonotype. This sequence joins TRBV4-3 and TRBJ2-3; 10 bases map to TRBD2. The CDR3 extends over 15 amino acids. Losses at the gene ends were 6 bases for V and 1 base for J; bases not matched to a gene: 4. Germline values: CDR1 LGHNA, CDR2 YSLEER. CDR3 sequence (DNA): TGCGCCAGCAGTCTTGGGACTAGCGGCACAGATACGCAGTATTTT. Translating it yields CASSLGTSGTDTQYF.

The chain links TRBV6-4 to TRBJ2-7; D unclear. The CDR3 is 13 amino acids. The V gene lost 3 bases and the J gene lost 6 bases, with 12 bases spanning the gap. The germline gives CDR1 MRHNA, CDR2 SNTAGT. CDR3 amino acids: CASSEVGKVEQYF. DNA of the CDR3: TGTGCCAGCAGTGAAGTGGGGAAGGTCGAGCAGTACTTC.

This clonotype was recorded a few times. The chain links TRBV7-2 to TRBJ2-5; D may be TRBD1 (6 bases). Deletions cut 5 bases from V and 2 bases from J, with 15 bases between. This CDR3 spans 15 amino acids. The germline V gene encodes CDR1 SGHTA and CDR2 FQGNSA. The CDR3 DNA reads as TGTGCCAGCAGCCGCCCCCCACAGGGACAAGAGACCCAGTACTTC. The encoded protein is CASSRPPQGQETQYF.